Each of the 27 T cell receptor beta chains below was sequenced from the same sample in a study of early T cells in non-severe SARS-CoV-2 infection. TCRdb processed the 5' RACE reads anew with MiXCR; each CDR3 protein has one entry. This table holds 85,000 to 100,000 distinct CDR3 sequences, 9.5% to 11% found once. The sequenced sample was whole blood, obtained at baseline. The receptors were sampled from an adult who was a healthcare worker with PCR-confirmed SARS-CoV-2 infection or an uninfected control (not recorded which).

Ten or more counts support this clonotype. The CDR3, as DNA: TGTGCCACCAGTGAGACCGGGACAGGGGGGCAAGAGACCCAGTACTTC. Residues: CATSETGTGGQETQYF. The V gene is TRBV24-1, the J gene TRBJ2-5; 11 bases map to TRBD1. This CDR3 contains 16 residues. The V gene's germline CDR1 is KGHDR and CDR2 SFDVKD. V gave up 4 bases and J gave up 2 bases; unmatched junction bases: 5.

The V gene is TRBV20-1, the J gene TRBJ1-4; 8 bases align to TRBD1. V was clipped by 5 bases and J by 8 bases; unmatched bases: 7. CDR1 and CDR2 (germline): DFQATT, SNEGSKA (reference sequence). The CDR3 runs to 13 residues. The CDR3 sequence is CSAQDRVWEKLFF. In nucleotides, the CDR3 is TGCAGTGCTCAGGACAGGGTTTGGGAAAAACTGTTTTTT.

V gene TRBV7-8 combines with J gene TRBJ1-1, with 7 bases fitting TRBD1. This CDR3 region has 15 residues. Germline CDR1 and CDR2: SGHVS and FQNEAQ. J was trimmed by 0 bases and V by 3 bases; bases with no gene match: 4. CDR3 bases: TGTGCCAGCAGCTTCGGACAGGCATTGAACACTGAAGCTTTCTTT. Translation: CASSFGQALNTEAFF.

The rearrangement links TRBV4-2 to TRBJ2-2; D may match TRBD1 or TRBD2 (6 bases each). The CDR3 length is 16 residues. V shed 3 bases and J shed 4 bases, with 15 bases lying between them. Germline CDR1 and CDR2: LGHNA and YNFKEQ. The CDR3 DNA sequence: TGTGCCAGCAGCCACCTAGCGACAGGCTTCACCGGGGAGCTGTTTTTT. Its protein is CASSHLATGFTGELFF.

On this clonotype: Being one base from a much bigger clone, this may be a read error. The CDR3 nucleotides read TGTGCCAGCTCACCCTCGACTGCCTTGGGCGAAAAACTGTTTTTT. It is translated as CASSPSTALGEKLFF. The chain is built from TRBV18 and TRBJ1-4; no definite D call. Trimming removed 3 bases at V and 8 bases at J, with 16 bases between. The germline V gene encodes CDR1 KGHSH and CDR2 LQKENI. This CDR3 spans 15 amino acids.

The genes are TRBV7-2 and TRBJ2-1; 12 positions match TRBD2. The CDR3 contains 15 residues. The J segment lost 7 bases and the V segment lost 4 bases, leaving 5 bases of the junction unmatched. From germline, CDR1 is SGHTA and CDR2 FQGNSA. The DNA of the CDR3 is TGTGCCAGCAGCTCTACCGGGACTAGCGGGAATGAGCAGTTCTTC. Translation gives CASSSTGTSGNEQFF.

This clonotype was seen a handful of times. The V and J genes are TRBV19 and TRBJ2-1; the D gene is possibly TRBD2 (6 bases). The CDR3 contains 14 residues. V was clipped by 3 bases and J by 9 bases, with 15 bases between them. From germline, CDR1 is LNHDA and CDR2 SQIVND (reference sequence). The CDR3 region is CASSISGGSAEQFF. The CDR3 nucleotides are TGTGCCAGTAGTATCTCCGGAGGGTCGGCTGAGCAGTTCTTC.

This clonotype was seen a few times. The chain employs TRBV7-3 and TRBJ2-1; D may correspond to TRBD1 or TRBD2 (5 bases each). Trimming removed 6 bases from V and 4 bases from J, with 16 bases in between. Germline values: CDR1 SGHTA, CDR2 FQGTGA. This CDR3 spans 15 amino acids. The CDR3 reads CASSLVGTQYNEQFF. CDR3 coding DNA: TGTGCCAGCAGTCTGGTCGGGACCCAATACAATGAGCAGTTCTTC.

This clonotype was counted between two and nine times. For the CDR3, the DNA is TGTGCCAGCAGTTATCTAGGGAGGGCTTTCTTT. It is translated as CASSYLGRAFF. The chain has TRBV6-5 and TRBJ1-1; the D is unclear. Trimming shortened V by 3 bases and J by 11 bases, and 10 bases separated the two germline ends. CDR3 length: 11 residues. The germline V gene encodes CDR1 MNHEY and CDR2 SVGAGI.

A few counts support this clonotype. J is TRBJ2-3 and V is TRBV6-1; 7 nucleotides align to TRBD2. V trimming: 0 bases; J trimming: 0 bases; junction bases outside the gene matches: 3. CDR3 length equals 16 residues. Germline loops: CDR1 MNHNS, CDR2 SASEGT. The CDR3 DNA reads TGTGCCAGCAGTGAAGCTGGGGGGGGTAGCACAGATACGCAGTATTTT. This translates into CASSEAGGGSTDTQYF.

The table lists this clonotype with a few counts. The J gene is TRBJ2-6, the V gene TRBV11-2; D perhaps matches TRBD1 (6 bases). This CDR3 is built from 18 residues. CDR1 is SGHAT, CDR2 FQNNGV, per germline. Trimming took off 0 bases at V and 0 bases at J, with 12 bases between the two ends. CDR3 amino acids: CASSLEADRYSGANVLTF. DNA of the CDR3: TGTGCCAGCAGCTTAGAGGCGGACAGATACTCTGGGGCCAACGTCCTGACTTTC.

The DNA of the CDR3 is TGTGCCAGCAGCTTAGGGCAGCCCCAGCATTTT. The encoded protein is CASSLGQPQHF. The V and J genes are TRBV11-1 and TRBJ1-5; D is unclear. The V and J ends lost 1 base and 7 bases respectively, with 2 bases between them. This CDR3 comprises 11 residues. Germline V lookup: CDR1 SGHAT, CDR2 FQDESV (reference sequence).

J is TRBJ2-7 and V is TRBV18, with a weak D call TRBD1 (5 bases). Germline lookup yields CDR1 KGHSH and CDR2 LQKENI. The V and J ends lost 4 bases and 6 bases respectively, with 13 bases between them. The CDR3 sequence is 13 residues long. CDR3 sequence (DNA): TGTGCCAGCTCACTACAGGAAGAAGGCGAGCAGTACTTC. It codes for CASSLQEEGEQYF.

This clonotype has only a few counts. The CDR3: CASSQDGTGVSYGYTF. The CDR3 DNA reads TGCGCCAGCAGCCAAGATGGGACAGGAGTTTCCTATGGCTACACCTTC. V is TRBV4-3 and J is TRBJ1-2; 8 bases are a match to TRBD1. This CDR3 has 16 amino acids. V lost 0 bases and J lost 4; bases outside the gene matches: 7. The germline V gene has CDR1 LGHNA and CDR2 YSLEER.

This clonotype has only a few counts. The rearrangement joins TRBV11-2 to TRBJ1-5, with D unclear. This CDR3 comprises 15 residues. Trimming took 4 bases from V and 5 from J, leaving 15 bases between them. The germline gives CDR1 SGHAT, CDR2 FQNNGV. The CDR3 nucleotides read TGTGCCAGCAGCTCCCTCGCTGGGAGGGATCAGCCCCAGCATTTT. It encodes CASSSLAGRDQPQHF.

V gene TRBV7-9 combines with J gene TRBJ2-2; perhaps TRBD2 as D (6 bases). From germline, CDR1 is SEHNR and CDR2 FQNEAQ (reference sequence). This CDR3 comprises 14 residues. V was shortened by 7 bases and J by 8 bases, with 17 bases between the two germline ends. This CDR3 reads CASTLSGLSGELFF. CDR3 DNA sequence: TGTGCCAGCACCTTGTCGGGACTTTCGGGGGAGCTGTTTTTT.

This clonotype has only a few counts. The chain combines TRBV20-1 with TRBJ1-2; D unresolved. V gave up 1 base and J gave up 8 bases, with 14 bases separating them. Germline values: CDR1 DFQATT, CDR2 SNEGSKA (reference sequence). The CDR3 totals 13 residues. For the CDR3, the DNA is TGCAGTGCTAGAGTCTCGGCAGCCCAGGGCTACACCTTC. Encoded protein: CSARVSAAQGYTF.

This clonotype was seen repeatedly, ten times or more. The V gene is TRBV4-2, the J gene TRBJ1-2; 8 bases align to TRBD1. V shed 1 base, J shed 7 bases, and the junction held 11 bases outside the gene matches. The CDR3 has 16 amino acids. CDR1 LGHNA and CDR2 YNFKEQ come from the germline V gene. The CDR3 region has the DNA TGTGCCAGCAGCCAAGTGGTTCTGCAGGGGGCGTTTGGCTACACCTTC. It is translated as CASSQVVLQGAFGYTF.

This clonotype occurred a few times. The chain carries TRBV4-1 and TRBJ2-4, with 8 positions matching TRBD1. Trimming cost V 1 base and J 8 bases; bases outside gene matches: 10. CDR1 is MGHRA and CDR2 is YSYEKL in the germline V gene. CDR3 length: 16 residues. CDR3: CASSQGFRTGTDIQYF. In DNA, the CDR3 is TGCGCCAGCAGCCAAGGATTCAGGACAGGGACGGACATTCAGTACTTC.

The CDR3 sequence is CATRGTAKNIQYF. CDR3 coding DNA: TGTGCCACCAGGGGGACGGCCAAAAACATTCAGTACTTC. The chain combines TRBV15 with TRBJ2-4; D may match TRBD1 or TRBD2 (5 bases each). V dropped 6 bases and J dropped 1 base, with 7 bases sitting between them. CDR3 length: 13 amino acids. Looked up from germline, CDR1 is LNHNV and CDR2 is YYDKDF (reference sequence).

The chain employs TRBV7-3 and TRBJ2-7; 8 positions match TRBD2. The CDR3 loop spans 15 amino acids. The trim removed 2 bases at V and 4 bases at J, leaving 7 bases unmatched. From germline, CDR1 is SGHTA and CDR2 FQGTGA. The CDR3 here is CASSLAPGLEYEQYF. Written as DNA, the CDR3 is TGTGCCAGCAGCTTAGCCCCGGGACTAGAGTACGAGCAGTACTTC.

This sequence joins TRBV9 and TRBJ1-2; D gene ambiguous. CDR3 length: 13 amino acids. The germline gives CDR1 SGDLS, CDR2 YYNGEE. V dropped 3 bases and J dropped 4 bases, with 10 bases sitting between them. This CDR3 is CASSGRTIYGYTF. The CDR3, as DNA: TGTGCCAGCAGCGGCAGGACTATCTATGGCTACACCTTC.

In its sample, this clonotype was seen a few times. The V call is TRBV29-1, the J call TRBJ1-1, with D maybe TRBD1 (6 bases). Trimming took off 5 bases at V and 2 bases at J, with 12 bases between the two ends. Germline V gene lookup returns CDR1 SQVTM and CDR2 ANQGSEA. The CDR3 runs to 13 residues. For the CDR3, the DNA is TGCAGCGTTCCCGTACAGGGTAACACTGAAGCTTTCTTT. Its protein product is CSVPVQGNTEAFF. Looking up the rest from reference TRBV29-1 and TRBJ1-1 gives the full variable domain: SAVISQKPSRDICQRGTSLTIQCQVDSQVTMMFWYRQQPGQSLTLIATANQGSEATYESGFVIDKFPISRPNLTFSTLTVSNMSPEDSSIYLCSVPVQGNTEAFFGQGTRLTVV.

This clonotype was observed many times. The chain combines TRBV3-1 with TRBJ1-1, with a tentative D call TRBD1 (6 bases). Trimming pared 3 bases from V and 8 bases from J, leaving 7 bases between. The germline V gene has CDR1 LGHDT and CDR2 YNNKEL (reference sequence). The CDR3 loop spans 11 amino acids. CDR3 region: CASSHDREAFF. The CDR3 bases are TGTGCCAGCAGCCACGACAGGGAAGCTTTCTTT.

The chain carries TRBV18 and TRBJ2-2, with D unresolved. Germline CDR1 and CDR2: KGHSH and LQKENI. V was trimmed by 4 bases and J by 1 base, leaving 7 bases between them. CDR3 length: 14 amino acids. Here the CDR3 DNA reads TGTGCCAGCTCACGATCCCAGAACACCGGGGAGCTGTTTTTT. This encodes CASSRSQNTGELFF. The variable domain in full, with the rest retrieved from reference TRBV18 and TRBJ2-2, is NAGVMQNPRHLVRRRGQEARLRCSPMKGHSHVYWYRQLPEEGLKFMVYLQKENIIDESGMPKERFSAEFPKEGPSILRIQQVVRGDSAAYFCASSRSQNTGELFFGEGSRLTVL.

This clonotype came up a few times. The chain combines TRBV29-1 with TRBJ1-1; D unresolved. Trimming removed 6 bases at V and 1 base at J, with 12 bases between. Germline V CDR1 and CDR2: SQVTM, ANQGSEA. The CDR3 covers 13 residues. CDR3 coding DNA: TGCAGCGTGACCCCGTCGGGGAACACTGAAGCTTTCTTT. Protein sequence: CSVTPSGNTEAFF.

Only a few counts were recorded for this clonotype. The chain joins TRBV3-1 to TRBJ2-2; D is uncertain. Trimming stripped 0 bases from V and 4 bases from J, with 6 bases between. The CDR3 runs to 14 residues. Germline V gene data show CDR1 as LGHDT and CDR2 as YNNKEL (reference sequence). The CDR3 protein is CASSQDFATGELFF. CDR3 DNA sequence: TGTGCCAGCAGCCAAGATTTTGCCACCGGGGAGCTGTTTTTT.